A single sample gave rise to the 5 T cell receptor beta chains below, sequenced in a study of blood T cell repertoires in COVID-19. TCRdb's copy holds only in-frame clones and misses some; the assay was immunoSEQ multiplex PCR. Of roughly 440,000 clones in the sample, approximately 88% were seen once. Sequenced: peripheral blood. The source of these receptors is a woman aged 45-59 years with COVID-19, enrolled during active disease.

This chain links TRBV30 with TRBJ1-5; D unclear. Germline assignment: CDR1 GTSNPN and CDR2 SVGIG (reference sequence). The CDR3 loop spans 13 amino acids. The V end lost 1 base, the J end lost 3 bases, and 7 bases lay between the germline ends. The CDR3 region is CAWSAAYNQPQHF. The CDR3 region has the DNA TGTGCCTGGAGTGCAGCGTACAATCAGCCCCAGCATTTT. Full variable domain (missing parts from reference TRBV30 and TRBJ1-5): SQTIHQWPATLVQPVGSPLSLECTVEGTSNPNLYWYRQAAGRGLQLLFYSVGIGQISSEVPQNLSASRPQDRQFILSSKKLLLSDSGFYLCAWSAAYNQPQHFGDGTRLSIL.

In its sample, this clone was seen once. The rearrangement uses TRBV9 and TRBJ2-3, with a tentative D call TRBD2 (5 bases). There are 17 residues in the CDR3. The V end lost 0 bases, the J end lost 4 bases, and 18 bases lay between the germline ends. CDR1 and CDR2 from the germline V gene are SGDLS and YYNGEE. The CDR3: CASSVGTAAGRSDTQYF. The CDR3 region has the DNA TGTGCCAGCAGCGTAGGGACCGCCGCGGGTAGGTCAGATACGCAGTATTTT.

A word on this clone: Compared with germline, one end of the junction differs, possibly owing to a read error. The gene calls are TRBV6-5 and TRBJ1-4, with D perhaps matching TRBD1 (5 bases). Germline V gene lookup returns CDR1 MNHEY and CDR2 SVGAGI. The CDR3 loop spans 13 amino acids. The CDR3 DNA follows: TGTGCCTCCACAGGAAGAATAGATGAAAAATTGTTTTTT. Protein sequence: CASTGRIDEKLFF.

The table lists this clone with a count of one. J is TRBJ1-4 and V is TRBV6-5, with D possibly matching TRBD1 (6 bases). Looked up from germline, CDR1 is MNHEY and CDR2 is SVGAGI. The CDR3 is 15 residues long. The V gene lost 6 bases and the J gene lost 7 bases, with 18 bases spanning the gap. For the CDR3, the DNA is TGTGCCAGCAGCCGACCTCCAACAGGGACTGAAAAACTGTTTTTT. This translates into CASSRPPTGTEKLFF.

This clone was seen a few times. The chain carries TRBV27 and TRBJ1-1; D is possibly TRBD1 (5 bases). The V end lost 5 bases, the J end lost 1 base, and 11 bases lay between the germline ends. The CDR3 consists of 14 residues. Germline V CDR1 and CDR2: MNHEY, SMNVEV (reference sequence). The CDR3 nucleotides are TGTGCCAGCAGTAAAGACAGAGCGAACACTGAAGCTTTCTTT. This gives the protein CASSKDRANTEAFF.